The clone carrying this TCR beta chain was seen at least ten times. The junction differs from germline at one of its ends, possibly a read error. Samples came from axillary lymph nodes draining the breast cancer. The data were taken from a study of breast tumors, draining lymph nodes, adjacent tissues. TCRdb used MiXCR to reprocess the multiplex PCR reads, holding one entry per CDR3 protein. The sample comprises about 180,000 distinct CDR3 sequences, around a third of which are singletons, and around 4% rests with the top ten. Germline V gene lookup returns CDR1 DFQATT and CDR2 SNEGSKA (reference sequence). The CDR3 has 13 residues.

The chain couples TRBV20-1 to TRBJ2-3, with D uncertain. Specimen: axillary lymph node tissue. The TCR sequence derives from a female donor with breast cancer. Some clones in this sample may be carry-over from other donors' samples. Here the CDR3 reads CGARDTNTDTQYF. As DNA, the CDR3 is TGCGGTGCTAGAGACACAAACACAGATACGCAGTATTTT.